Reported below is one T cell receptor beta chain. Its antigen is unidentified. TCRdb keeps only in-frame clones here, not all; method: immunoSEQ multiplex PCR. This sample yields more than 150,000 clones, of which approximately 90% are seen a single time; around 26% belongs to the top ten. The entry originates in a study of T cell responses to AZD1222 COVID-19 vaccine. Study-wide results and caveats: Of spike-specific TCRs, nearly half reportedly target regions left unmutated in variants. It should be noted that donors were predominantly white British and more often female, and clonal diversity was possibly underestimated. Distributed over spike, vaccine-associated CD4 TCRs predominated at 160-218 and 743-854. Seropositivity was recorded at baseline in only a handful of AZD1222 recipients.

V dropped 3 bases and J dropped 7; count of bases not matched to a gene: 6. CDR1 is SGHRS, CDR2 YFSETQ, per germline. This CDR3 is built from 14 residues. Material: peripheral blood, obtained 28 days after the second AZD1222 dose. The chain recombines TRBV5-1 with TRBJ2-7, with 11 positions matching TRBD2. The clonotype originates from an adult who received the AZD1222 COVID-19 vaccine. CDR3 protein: CASSSLAGGREQYF. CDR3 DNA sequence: TGCGCCAGCAGCTCCCTAGCGGGAGGACGAGAGCAGTACTTC.